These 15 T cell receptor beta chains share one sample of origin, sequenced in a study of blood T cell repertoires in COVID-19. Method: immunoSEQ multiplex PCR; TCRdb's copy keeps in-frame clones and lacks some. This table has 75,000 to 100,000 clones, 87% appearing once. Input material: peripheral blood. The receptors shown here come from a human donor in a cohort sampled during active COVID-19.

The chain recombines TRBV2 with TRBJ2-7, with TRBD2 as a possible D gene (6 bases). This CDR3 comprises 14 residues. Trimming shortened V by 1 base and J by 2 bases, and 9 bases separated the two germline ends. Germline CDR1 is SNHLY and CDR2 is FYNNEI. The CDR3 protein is CASSEGAGPYEQYF. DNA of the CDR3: TGTGCCAGCAGTGAAGGCGCGGGACCCTACGAGCAGTACTTC.

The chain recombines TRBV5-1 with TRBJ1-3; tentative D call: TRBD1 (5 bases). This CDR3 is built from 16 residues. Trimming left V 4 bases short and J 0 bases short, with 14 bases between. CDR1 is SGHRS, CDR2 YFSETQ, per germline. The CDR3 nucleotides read TGCGCCAGCAGCGAGCCACAGGCCCCCTCTGGAAACACCATATATTTT. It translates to CASSEPQAPSGNTIYF.

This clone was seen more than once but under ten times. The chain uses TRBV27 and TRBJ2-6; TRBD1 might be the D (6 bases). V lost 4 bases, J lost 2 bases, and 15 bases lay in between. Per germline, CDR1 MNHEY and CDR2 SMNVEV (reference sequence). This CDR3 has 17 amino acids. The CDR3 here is CASSSSPGQAGANVLTF. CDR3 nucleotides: TGTGCCAGCAGTTCATCTCCGGGACAAGCTGGGGCCAACGTCCTGACTTTC.

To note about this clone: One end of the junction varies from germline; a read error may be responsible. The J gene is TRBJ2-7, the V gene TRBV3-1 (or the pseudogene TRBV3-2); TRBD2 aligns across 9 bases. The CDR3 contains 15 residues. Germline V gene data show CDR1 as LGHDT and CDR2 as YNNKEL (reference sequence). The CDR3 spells CASGQGVSGSYEQYF. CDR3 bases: TGTGCCAGCGGCCAAGGAGTTAGCGGGAGTTACGAGCAGTACTTC.

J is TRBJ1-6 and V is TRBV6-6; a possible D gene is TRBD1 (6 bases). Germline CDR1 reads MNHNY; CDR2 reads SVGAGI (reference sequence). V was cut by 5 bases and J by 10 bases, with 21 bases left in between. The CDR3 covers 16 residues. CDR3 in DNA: TGTGCCAGCAGTCGAACCAGGGGTCAGGACGGATCACCCCTCCACTTT. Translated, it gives CASSRTRGQDGSPLHF.

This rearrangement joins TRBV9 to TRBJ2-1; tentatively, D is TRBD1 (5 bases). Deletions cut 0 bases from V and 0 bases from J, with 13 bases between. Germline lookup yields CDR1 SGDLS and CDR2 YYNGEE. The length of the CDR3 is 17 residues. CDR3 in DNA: TGTGCCAGCAGCGTAGGGGTGGGGCGGATCTCCTACAATGAGCAGTTCTTC. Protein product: CASSVGVGRISYNEQFF.

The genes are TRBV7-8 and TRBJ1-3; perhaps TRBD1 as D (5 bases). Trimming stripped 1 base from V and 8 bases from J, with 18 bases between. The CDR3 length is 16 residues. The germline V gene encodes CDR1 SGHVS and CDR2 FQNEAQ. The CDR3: CASSLVGGGVADTIYF. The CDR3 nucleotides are TGTGCCAGCAGCTTAGTGGGGGGAGGGGTAGCGGACACCATATATTTT. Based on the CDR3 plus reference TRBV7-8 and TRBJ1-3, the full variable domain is GAGVSQSPRYKVAKRGQDVALRCDPISGHVSLFWYQQALGQGPEFLTYFQNEAQLDKSGLPSDRFFAERPEGSVSTLKIQRTQQEDSAVYLCASSLVGGGVADTIYFGEGSWLTVV.

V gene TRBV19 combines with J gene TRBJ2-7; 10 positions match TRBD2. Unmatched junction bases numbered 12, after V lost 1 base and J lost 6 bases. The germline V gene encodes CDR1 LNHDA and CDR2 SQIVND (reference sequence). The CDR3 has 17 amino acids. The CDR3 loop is CASSIGRLAGTETEQYF. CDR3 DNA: TGTGCCAGTAGTATAGGGCGACTAGCGGGTACAGAAACCGAGCAGTACTTC.

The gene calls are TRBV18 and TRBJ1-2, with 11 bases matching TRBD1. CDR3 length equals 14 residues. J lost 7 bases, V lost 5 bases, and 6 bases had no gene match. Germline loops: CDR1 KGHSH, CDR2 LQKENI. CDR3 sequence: CASSTGTGGSGYTF. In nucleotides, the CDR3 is TGTGCCAGCTCAACCGGGACAGGGGGTTCTGGCTACACCTTC.

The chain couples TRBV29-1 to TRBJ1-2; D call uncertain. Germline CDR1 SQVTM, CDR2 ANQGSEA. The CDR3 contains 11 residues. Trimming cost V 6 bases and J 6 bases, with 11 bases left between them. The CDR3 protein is CSVAGVDGYTF. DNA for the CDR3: TGCAGCGTCGCCGGGGTCGATGGCTACACCTTC.

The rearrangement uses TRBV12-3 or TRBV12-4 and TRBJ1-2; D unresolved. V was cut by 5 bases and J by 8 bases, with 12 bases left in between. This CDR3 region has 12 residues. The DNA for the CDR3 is TGTGCCAGCAGTCGTCGGGGTTTGGGCTACACCTTC. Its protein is CASSRRGLGYTF.

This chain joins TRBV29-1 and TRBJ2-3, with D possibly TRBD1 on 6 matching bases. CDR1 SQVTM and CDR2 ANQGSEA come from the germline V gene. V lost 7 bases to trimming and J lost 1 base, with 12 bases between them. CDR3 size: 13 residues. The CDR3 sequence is CSAVGARTDTQYF. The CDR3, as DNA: TGCAGCGCTGTGGGGGCCCGCACAGATACGCAGTATTTT.

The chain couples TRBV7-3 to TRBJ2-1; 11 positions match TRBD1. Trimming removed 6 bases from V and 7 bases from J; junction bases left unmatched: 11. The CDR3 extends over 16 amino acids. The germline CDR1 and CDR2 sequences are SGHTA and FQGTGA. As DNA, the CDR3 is TGTGCCAGCAGTCGGGGACAGGGGGGTCCGAGGAATGAGCAGTTCTTC. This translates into CASSRGQGGPRNEQFF.

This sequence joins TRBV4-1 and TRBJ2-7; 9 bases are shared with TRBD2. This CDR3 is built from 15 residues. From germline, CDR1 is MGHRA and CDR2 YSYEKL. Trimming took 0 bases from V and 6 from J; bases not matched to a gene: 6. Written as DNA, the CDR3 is TGCGCCAGCAGCCAAGATAGCGGGAGTAGTCTCGAGCAGTACTTC. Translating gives CASSQDSGSSLEQYF.

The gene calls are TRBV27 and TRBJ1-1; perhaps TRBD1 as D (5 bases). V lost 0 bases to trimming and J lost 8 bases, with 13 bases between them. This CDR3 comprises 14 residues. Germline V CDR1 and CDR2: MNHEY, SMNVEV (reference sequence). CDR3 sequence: CASSLSRGRTEAFF. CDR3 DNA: TGTGCCAGCAGTTTATCTAGGGGTCGGACCGAAGCTTTCTTT.